These 32 T cell receptor beta chains were sequenced from one sample in a study of type 1 and type 2 diabetes patients. The PCR template was genomic DNA. A primer set of 30 forward and 13 reverse primers amplified the CDR3. TCRdb itself ran the multiplex PCR reads through MiXCR, one entry per CDR3 protein. Of 250,000 or so distinct CDR3 sequences in the sample, approximately 50% were seen once. The sequenced sample was peripheral blood mononuclear cells (PBMCs). The receptors here all came from a man in his late teens or twenties with type 2 diabetes.

This clonotype came up many times. The CDR3 coding sequence is TGTGCCAGCAGCCCCGCCTACGAGCAGTACTTC. It translates to CASSPAYEQYF. J is TRBJ2-7 and V is TRBV28; unclear D gene. CDR3 length: 11 amino acids. Germline assignment: CDR1 MDHEN and CDR2 SYDVKM. V was trimmed by 6 bases and J by 2 bases, leaving 5 bases between them.

Only a few counts were recorded for this clonotype. The rearrangement uses TRBV18 and TRBJ1-1, with a tentative D call TRBD1 (5 bases). V was cut by 5 bases and J by 0 bases, with 7 bases left in between. This CDR3 is built from 13 residues. CDR1 is KGHSH, CDR2 LQKENI, per germline. The CDR3 DNA is TGTGCCAGCTCAGGGGCTATGAACACTGAAGCTTTCTTT. It is translated as CASSGAMNTEAFF.

This chain connects TRBV7-3 to TRBJ2-7; 8 bases are shared with TRBD1. Trimming took 1 base from V and 1 from J; bases not matched to a gene: 3. CDR3 length equals 15 residues. Germline values: CDR1 SGHTA, CDR2 FQGTGA. For the CDR3, the DNA is TGTGCCAGCAGCTTAAGAGGACAGGGTTCCTACGAGCAGTACTTC. Protein sequence: CASSLRGQGSYEQYF.

The chain recombines TRBV28 with TRBJ2-7; D gene unclear. CDR3 size: 12 residues. Germline-derived CDR1 and CDR2 are MDHEN and SYDVKM. The V end was cut by 1 base, the J end by 6 bases, with 7 bases between. The DNA for the CDR3 is TGTGCCAGCAGTTTATTACGAGGCGAGCAGTACTTC. Its translation: CASSLLRGEQYF.

This clonotype was detected only a few times. An end of the junction differs from the germline gene, which may be a read error. The rearrangement uses TRBV2 and TRBJ2-3; the D gene could be TRBD1 or TRBD2 (5 bases each). Germline V CDR1 and CDR2: SNHLY, FYNNEI. There are 11 residues in the CDR3. This CDR3 reads CASSTGTSVNF. The CDR3 bases are TGTGCCAGCAGCACCGGGACCTCGGTTAATTTT. Looking up the rest from reference TRBV2 and TRBJ2-3 gives the full variable domain: EPEVTQTPSHQVTQMGQEVILRCVPISNHLYFYWYRQILGQKVEFLVSFYNNEISEKSEIFDDQFSVERPDGSNFTLKIRSTKLEDSAMYFCASSTGTSVNFGPGTRLTVL.

This clonotype was seen a single time. V is TRBV6-5 and J is TRBJ2-7; possibly TRBD1 for D (6 bases). Germline assignment: CDR1 MNHEY and CDR2 SVGAGI. The V and J ends lost 6 bases and 5 bases respectively, with 14 bases between them. The CDR3 extends over 13 amino acids. CDR3 in DNA: TGTGCCAGCAGCCCCGACAGGACTCACGAGCAGTACTTC. Residues: CASSPDRTHEQYF.

The chain uses TRBV20-1 and TRBJ2-7; 14 nucleotides align to TRBD2. Germline CDR1 is DFQATT and CDR2 is SNEGSKA (reference sequence). This CDR3 is built from 14 residues. The V gene end was trimmed by 7 bases and the J gene end by 7 bases; junction bases not matched to a gene: 9. The CDR3 DNA reads as TGCAGTGGCCAGGGACTAGCGGGAGCGGAGGAGCAGTACTTC. This sequence encodes CSGQGLAGAEEQYF.

The V and J genes are TRBV7-2 and TRBJ2-7, with D tentatively TRBD1 (5 bases). Looked up from germline, CDR1 is SGHTA and CDR2 is FQGNSA. The ends were cut back, 8 bases at V and 3 bases at J, with 17 bases in the middle. This CDR3 has 14 residues. The DNA of the CDR3 is TGTGCCAGCGTTGACAGATCTAATAGCTACGAGCAGTACTTC. Encoded protein: CASVDRSNSYEQYF.

V usage is TRBV11-1 and J usage is TRBJ1-1; 8 bases are a match to TRBD1. V shed 6 bases, J shed 12 bases, and the junction held 9 bases outside the gene matches. This CDR3 is built from 12 residues. Germline V CDR1 and CDR2: SGHAT, FQDESV (reference sequence). The CDR3 DNA is TGTGCCAGCAGTCAAGGGACAGGATTATCTTTCTTT. As protein: CASSQGTGLSFF. The whole variable domain, remainder taken from reference TRBV11-1 and TRBJ1-1, is EAEVAQSPRYKITEKSQAVAFWCDPISGHATLYWYRQILGQGPELLVQFQDESVVDDSQLPKDRFSAERLKGVDSTLKIQPAELGDSAMYLCASSQGTGLSFFGQGTRLTVV.

V is TRBV28 and J is TRBJ2-2; the match to TRBD1 covers 8 bases. This CDR3 spans 16 amino acids. Trimming at V came to 7 bases and at J to 8 bases, leaving 15 bases not matched to a gene. Germline lookup yields CDR1 MDHEN and CDR2 SYDVKM. The CDR3 region is CASNDRTGHWGGELFF. In DNA form, the CDR3 reads TGTGCCAGCAATGACCGGACAGGGCACTGGGGGGGGGAGCTGTTTTTT.

This clonotype was picked up many times. The chain combines TRBV7-8 with TRBJ1-4, with 10 bases matching TRBD1. The CDR3 consists of 14 residues. Germline CDR1 is SGHVS and CDR2 is FQNEAQ. The junction had 5 bases not matched to a gene; V was cut back by 5 bases and J by 8 bases. CDR3 amino acids: CASSMGQGSEKLFF. DNA of the CDR3: TGTGCCAGCAGCATGGGACAGGGGAGCGAAAAACTGTTTTTT.

This chain uses TRBV2 with TRBJ2-7; 8 bases agree with TRBD1. This CDR3 spans 16 amino acids. Germline V gene lookup returns CDR1 SNHLY and CDR2 FYNNEI. V trimming: 6 bases; J trimming: 3 bases; junction bases outside the gene matches: 13. CDR3 DNA sequence: TGTGCCAGCAGAAGTGTCCCAAGACAGGGGATCTACGAGCAGTACTTC. Its protein is CASRSVPRQGIYEQYF.

This clonotype was seen a single time. This chain connects TRBV20-1 to TRBJ2-3; 8 bases are a match to TRBD2. With V trimmed by 1 base and J by 2 bases, 8 bases remained unmatched. Germline CDR1 and CDR2: DFQATT and SNEGSKA (reference sequence). This CDR3 has 16 amino acids. The CDR3 DNA reads as TGCAGTGCTAGAGCGAAGGTAGCGGGGACCACAGATACGCAGTATTTT. Its protein is CSARAKVAGTTDTQYF.

The chain carries TRBV7-3 and TRBJ2-3; 10 bases align to TRBD1. The CDR3 spans 16 residues. Germline-derived CDR1 and CDR2 are SGHTA and FQGTGA. The J segment lost 2 bases and the V segment lost 6 bases, leaving 8 bases of the junction unmatched. CDR3: CASRYTGTGVTDTQYF. CDR3 nucleotides: TGTGCCAGCAGGTACACCGGGACAGGGGTCACAGATACGCAGTATTTT.

This clonotype was seen only a few times. V usage is TRBV12-3 or TRBV12-4 and J usage is TRBJ1-6; D unresolved. V lost 3 bases to trimming and J lost 7 bases, with 13 bases between them. The CDR3 totals 15 residues. The CDR3 sequence is CASSFREGWNSPLHF. For the CDR3, the DNA is TGTGCCAGCAGTTTCCGGGAGGGTTGGAATTCACCCCTCCACTTT.

Concerning this clonotype itself: The CDR3 end shows no conserved phenylalanine or tryptophan, and so a read error is likely. V is TRBV30 and J is TRBJ1-1; 8 bases are shared with TRBD1. The V and J ends lost 3 bases and 4 bases, in that order; junction bases with no gene match: 7. The germline gives CDR1 GTSNPN, CDR2 SVGIG (reference sequence). CDR3 size: 14 residues. The CDR3 bases are TGTGCCTGGAGGATCCAGGGGGCGATCACTGAAGCTTTCCTT. Translation: CAWRIQGAITEAFL.

The J gene is TRBJ1-6, the V gene TRBV12-3 or TRBV12-4; the D gene is possibly TRBD1 (5 bases). CDR3 length: 13 amino acids. Trimming removed 3 bases from V and 9 bases from J, with 9 bases in between. Written as DNA, the CDR3 is TGTGCCAGCAGTTTCAGGGAGGGTTCACCCCTCCACTTT. Translation: CASSFREGSPLHF.

This clonotype occurred a few times. This chain connects TRBV30 to TRBJ1-2; D possibly corresponds to TRBD1 (5 bases). Trimming took 0 bases from V and 4 from J, leaving 15 bases between them. Germline V CDR1 and CDR2: GTSNPN, SVGIG (reference sequence). This CDR3 is built from 15 residues. The chain's CDR3 is CAWSVTPGQAYGYTF. The CDR3 DNA reads TGTGCCTGGAGTGTAACCCCAGGGCAGGCCTATGGCTACACCTTC.

The chain couples TRBV13 to TRBJ2-1; D assignment may be TRBD1 or TRBD2 (5 bases each). The germline gives CDR1 PRHDT, CDR2 FYEKMQ (reference sequence). The CDR3 loop spans 17 amino acids. V shed 0 bases and J shed 2 bases, with 14 bases lying between them. The CDR3 reads CASSLGSGGGAYNEQFF. Written as DNA, the CDR3 is TGTGCCAGCAGCTTAGGGTCAGGTGGGGGAGCCTACAATGAGCAGTTCTTC. The variable domain in full, completed from reference TRBV13 and TRBJ2-1, reads AAGVIQSPRHLIKEKRETATLKCYPIPRHDTVYWYQQGPGQDPQFLISFYEKMQSDKGSIPDRFSAQQFSDYHSELNMSSLELGDSALYFCASSLGSGGGAYNEQFFGPGTRLTVL.

The chain joins TRBV19 to TRBJ1-2; tentative D call: TRBD1 (5 bases). Looked up from germline, CDR1 is LNHDA and CDR2 is SQIVND (reference sequence). Trimming shortened V by 5 bases and J by 3 bases, and 16 bases separated the two germline ends. This CDR3 has 15 residues. CDR3 in DNA: TGTGCCAGTAGTCGATCCCCAGGGAACGACTATGGCTACACCTTC. As protein: CASSRSPGNDYGYTF.

V usage is TRBV20-1 and J usage is TRBJ2-2, with D tentatively TRBD1 (6 bases). The CDR3 length is 14 residues. CDR1 is DFQATT, CDR2 SNEGSKA, per germline (reference sequence). V dropped 2 bases and J dropped 1 base, with 8 bases sitting between them. CDR3: CSARRGQNTGELFF. In DNA, the CDR3 is TGCAGTGCTAGACGGGGACAGAACACCGGGGAGCTGTTTTTT.

CDR3 sequence reads: CASGTGTANTEAFF. The CDR3 DNA follows: TGTGCTTCCGGAACCGGGACAGCGAACACTGAAGCTTTCTTT. The chain uses TRBV19 and TRBJ1-1, with 7 bases that match TRBD1. CDR1 is LNHDA and CDR2 is SQIVND in the germline V gene (reference sequence). CDR3 length equals 14 residues.

This clonotype showed up just once. The chain links TRBV7-2 to TRBJ1-3; possible D gene TRBD1, 5 bases. The V end was cut by 1 base, the J end by 7 bases, with 11 bases between. CDR1 and CDR2 from the germline V gene are SGHTA and FQGNSA. The CDR3 covers 14 residues. The CDR3 is CASSLGRAGNTIYF. DNA for the CDR3: TGTGCCAGCAGCTTAGGCAGGGCGGGTAACACCATATATTTT.

This rearrangement joins TRBV2 to TRBJ1-1; TRBD1 is a possible D gene (5 bases). The length of the CDR3 is 12 residues. V lost 3 bases to trimming and J lost 11 bases, with 13 bases between them. Germline V CDR1 and CDR2: SNHLY, FYNNEI. The CDR3 loop is CASSEVGRLAFF. Here the CDR3 DNA reads TGTGCCAGCAGTGAGGTGGGGCGCCTTGCTTTCTTT.

This rearrangement joins TRBV10-2 to TRBJ1-3; possibly TRBD1 for D (5 bases). This CDR3 is 14 amino acids long. From germline, CDR1 is WSHSY and CDR2 SAAADI. V shed 5 bases and J shed 0 bases, with 8 bases lying between them. For the CDR3, the DNA is TGCGCCAGCAGTTCAGGGAACTCTGGAAACACCATATATTTT. Protein sequence: CASSSGNSGNTIYF.

In its sample, this clonotype was seen a few times. The chain is built from TRBV13 and TRBJ2-5; D is unresolved. Trimming removed 8 bases from V and 0 bases from J, with 10 bases in between. The CDR3 totals 13 residues. In germline, CDR1 is PRHDT, CDR2 FYEKMQ (reference sequence). The CDR3 loop is CASSRKYQETQYF. CDR3 bases: TGTGCCAGCTCCCGGAAGTACCAAGAGACCCAGTACTTC.

This clonotype came up a few times. The chain employs TRBV2 and TRBJ2-1; D might be TRBD1 (5 bases). Germline-derived CDR1 and CDR2 are SNHLY and FYNNEI. Trimming shortened V by 6 bases and J by 7 bases, and 19 bases separated the two germline ends. The CDR3 consists of 15 residues. CDR3 in amino acids: CASSPGSLVVNEQFF. The CDR3 region has the DNA TGTGCCAGCAGCCCAGGGTCCCTAGTGGTAAATGAGCAGTTCTTC.

This clonotype turned up a few times. The chain employs TRBV10-1 and TRBJ1-1, with D possibly matching TRBD1 (5 bases). Trimming removed 7 bases from V and 5 bases from J, with 14 bases in between. There are 13 residues in the CDR3. Germline loops: CDR1 WNHNN, CDR2 SYGVQD (reference sequence). The CDR3 DNA follows: TGCGCCAGCACCCCCGGGGGGGGGACTGAAGCTTTCTTT. It translates to CASTPGGGTEAFF.

This clonotype has a handful of counts. CDR3 region: CASSLVVTQETQYF. The CDR3 bases are TGCGCCAGCAGCTTGGTGGTCACTCAAGAGACCCAGTACTTC. This rearrangement joins TRBV5-1 to TRBJ2-5; no reliable D call. The V end was cut by 0 bases, the J end by 2 bases, with 8 bases between. This CDR3 spans 14 amino acids. Per germline, CDR1 SGHRS and CDR2 YFSETQ.

V gene TRBV19 combines with J gene TRBJ2-3; TRBD2 aligns across 10 bases. Trimming removed 3 bases from V and 3 bases from J; junction bases left unmatched: 6. Germline values: CDR1 LNHDA, CDR2 SQIVND (reference sequence). This CDR3 region has 16 residues. The CDR3 nucleotides are TGTGCCAGTAGTATCCCCAGCGGGGGGGCGACAGATACGCAGTATTTT. It yields the protein CASSIPSGGATDTQYF. The whole variable domain, remainder taken from reference TRBV19 and TRBJ2-3, is DGGITQSPKYLFRKEGQNVTLSCEQNLNHDAMYWYRQDPGQGLRLIYYSQIVNDFQKGDIAEGYSVSREKKESFPLTVTSAQKNPTAFYLCASSIPSGGATDTQYFGPGTRLTVL.

A few counts support this clonotype. This chain joins TRBV7-6 and TRBJ2-7, with D uncertain. The germline gives CDR1 SGHVS, CDR2 FNYEAQ. Trimming removed 5 bases from V and 1 base from J, with 15 bases in between. The CDR3 extends over 15 amino acids. The CDR3 is CASSTWMVESYEQYF. The CDR3 DNA reads as TGTGCCAGCAGCACGTGGATGGTGGAATCCTACGAGCAGTACTTC.

V is TRBV10-3 and J is TRBJ2-1; TRBD1 might be the D (5 bases). CDR3 length: 15 amino acids. V shed 4 bases and J shed 1 base, with 11 bases lying between them. CDR1 is ENHRY, CDR2 SYGVKD, per germline. The CDR3 DNA follows: TGTGCCATCAGTGTCAGGGCACGATCCTACAATGAGCAGTTCTTC. Translating it yields CAISVRARSYNEQFF.